This T cell receptor (beta chain) was recorded in a study of OX40 agonist ivuxolimab in advanced cancers. Study overall: The group had a mean age of approximately 60 years, ranged from about 23 to 85, and was 80% to 85% male. Patients achieving partial responses numbered three: one hepatocellular carcinoma case and two cutaneous melanoma cases.

Here immunoSEQ multiplex PCR was the method, and the copy in TCRdb shows in-frame clones only, minus some. Among tens of thousands of clones listed, roughly 94% were seen once. Study-wide points: Partial responders treated at 0.1-3.0 mg/kg exhibited clonal expansion among the lowest measured. Clonal expansion was seen in CD4+ and CD8+ blood T cells by week 6 at 0.1 to 3.0 mg/kg.

As regards this clone: Its antigen remains unidentified.

Sequenced here: CD4+ or CD8+ T cells sorted from blood, sampled in a trial of the OX40 agonist ivuxolimab. The TCR was taken from an adult with an advanced solid tumor such as melanoma, head and neck, liver or kidney cancer.

CDR3: CASSGTGTLVNTEAFF. The CDR3 region has the DNA TGTGCCAGCAGCGGGACCGGGACGCTGGTTAACACTGAAGCTTTCTTT. The V and J genes are TRBV5-4 and TRBJ1-1; tentative D call: TRBD1 (5 bases). Between the trimmed V and J ends, which lost 4 bases and 2 bases, there was a span of 18 bases. The CDR3 has 16 residues. CDR1 is SGHNT, CDR2 YYREEE, per germline (reference sequence).